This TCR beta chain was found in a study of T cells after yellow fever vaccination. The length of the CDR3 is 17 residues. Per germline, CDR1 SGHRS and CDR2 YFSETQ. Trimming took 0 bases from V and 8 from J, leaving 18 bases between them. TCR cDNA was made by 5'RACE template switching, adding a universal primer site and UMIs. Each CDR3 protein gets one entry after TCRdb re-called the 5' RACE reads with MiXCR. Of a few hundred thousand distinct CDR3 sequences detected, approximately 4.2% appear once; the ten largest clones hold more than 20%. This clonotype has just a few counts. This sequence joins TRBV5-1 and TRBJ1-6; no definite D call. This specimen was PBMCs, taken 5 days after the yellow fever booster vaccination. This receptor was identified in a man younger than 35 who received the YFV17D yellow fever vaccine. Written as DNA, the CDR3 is TGCGCCAGCAGCTTGGCCGGAAAAGAAAAAGTCTATTCACCCCTCCACTTT. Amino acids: CASSLAGKEKVYSPLHF.